These 27 T cell receptor beta chains were sequenced from one sample in a study of blood T cells in healthy people across ages. Sample-barcoded 5' priming and a J-beta primer mix drove a second PCR of roughly 7 to 11 cycles. TCRdb called the 5' RACE reads again in MiXCR, with one record for every CDR3 protein. The data show some 1.7 million distinct CDR3 sequences, with roughly 27% seen just once and 7% to 9% held by the top ten. Material: blood. The receptors shown here come from a woman aged 25-40 years in good health.

Note on this clonotype: The junction shows a germline mismatch at one end, possibly a read error. The rearrangement joins TRBV7-6 to TRBJ1-2, with 8 positions matching TRBD1. Germline lookup yields CDR1 SGHVS and CDR2 FNYEAQ. This CDR3 has 16 residues. Here the CDR3 reads CASSLGTGGANCGYTF. The DNA of the CDR3 is TGTGCCAGCAGCTTAGGAACAGGGGGAGCTAACTGTGGCTACACCTTC.

About this clonotype: A much larger clone is a single base away; this may be a read error. The J gene is TRBJ1-2, the V gene TRBV10-3, with TRBD1 as a possible D gene (5 bases). The CDR3 is made up of 14 amino acids. Germline V lookup: CDR1 ENHRY, CDR2 SYGVKD. The CDR3 DNA follows: TGTGCCATCTGTGAGGGGAAGGGTAACTATGGCTACACCTTC. This sequence encodes CAICEGKGNYGYTF.

This clonotype occurred a few times. Relative to the germline gene, one junction end is altered; a read error may explain this. The CDR3 sequence: CVSSRGPQGRTQYF. CDR3 nucleotides: TGTGTCAGCAGCCGGGGGCCGCAGGGAAGGACCCAGTACTTC. The chain employs TRBV12-3 or TRBV12-4 and TRBJ2-5, with D perhaps matching TRBD1 or TRBD2 (6 bases each). This CDR3 contains 14 residues.

The chain carries TRBV7-9 and TRBJ1-2, with 12 nucleotides matching TRBD1. The CDR3 length is 14 residues. With 3 bases clipped from V and 13 bases from J, the junction kept 9 bases outside the gene matches. Germline V gene data show CDR1 as SEHNR and CDR2 as FQNEAQ (reference sequence). DNA for the CDR3: TGTGCCAGCAGCTTCAACTCCGGGACAGGGGGCCTCACCTTC. It specifies CASSFNSGTGGLTF. Combining the CDR3 with reference TRBV7-9 and TRBJ1-2 gives the whole variable domain DTGVSQNPRHKITKRGQNVTFRCDPISEHNRLYWYRQTLGQGPEFLTYFQNEAQLEKSRLLSDRFSAERPKGSFSTLEIQRTEQGDSAMYLCASSFNSGTGGLTFGSGTRLTVV.

This clonotype was seen a handful of times. The chain carries TRBV18 and TRBJ2-3; possibly TRBD1 for D (6 bases). This CDR3 is built from 20 residues. V was trimmed by 1 base and J by 0 bases, leaving 23 bases between them. CDR1 and CDR2 from the germline V gene are KGHSH and LQKENI. This chain's CDR3 is CASSPRMGHTEPYSTDTQYF. The CDR3 DNA reads TGTGCCAGCTCACCACGGATGGGACATACGGAACCCTATAGCACAGATACGCAGTATTTT.

This clonotype was counted at least ten times. The chain combines TRBV10-2 with TRBJ2-7; 8 positions match TRBD2. The junction had 9 bases not matched to a gene; V was cut back by 4 bases and J by 7 bases. The CDR3 is 14 residues long. Germline V gives CDR1 WSHSY, CDR2 SAAADI. CDR3 loop: CASSGGGGPGEQYF. For the CDR3, the DNA is TGCGCCAGCAGTGGCGGCGGGGGGCCTGGGGAGCAGTACTTC.

The rearrangement joins TRBV5-6 to TRBJ1-2; D perhaps matches TRBD1 (5 bases). The CDR3 consists of 14 residues. CDR1 is SGHDT, CDR2 YYEEEE, per germline. V was pared by 3 bases and J by 4 bases, with 13 bases between. CDR3 nucleotides: TGTGCCAGCAGCTCCGGGGAGGGGTCCTATGGCTACACCTTC. Translating gives CASSSGEGSYGYTF.

The chain is built from TRBV12-3 or TRBV12-4 and TRBJ2-1, with 7 bases that match TRBD2. Germline trimming cut 1 base from V and 7 bases from J; bases unmatched to any gene: 7. This CDR3 has 15 amino acids. CDR3: CASSLGDLADNEQFF. The CDR3 DNA follows: TGTGCCAGCAGTTTAGGGGACCTAGCGGATAATGAGCAGTTCTTC.

There are many counts of this clonotype. The chain couples TRBV29-1 to TRBJ1-2; D is uncertain. From germline, CDR1 is SQVTM and CDR2 ANQGSEA. Trimming cost V 4 bases and J 8 bases, with 17 bases left between them. The CDR3 contains 13 residues. In DNA, the CDR3 is TGCAGCGTTGGAAACGCCCGGGGAGGCGGCTACACCTTC. It translates to CSVGNARGGGYTF.

A few counts support this clonotype. This chain joins TRBV28 and TRBJ1-1; TRBD1 might be the D (5 bases). The CDR3 extends over 15 amino acids. V was pared by 6 bases and J by 5 bases, with 19 bases between. Per germline, CDR1 MDHEN and CDR2 SYDVKM. This chain's CDR3 is CASSRLWGMMTEAFF. Written as DNA, the CDR3 is TGTGCCAGCAGCCGACTCTGGGGGATGATGACTGAAGCTTTCTTT.

Here the CDR3 reads CASNTRTAYNEQFF. The CDR3 nucleotides are TGTGCCAGCAATACCAGGACAGCATACAATGAGCAGTTCTTC. This chain connects TRBV2 to TRBJ2-1; TRBD1 is a possible D gene (6 bases). V lost 7 bases, J lost 4 bases, and 14 bases lay in between. CDR1 and CDR2 from the germline V gene are SNHLY and FYNNEI. The CDR3 sequence is 14 residues long.

The chain has TRBV7-3 and TRBJ2-5; TRBD2 matches at 8 bases. CDR3 length: 17 amino acids. Germline V gene lookup returns CDR1 SGHTA and CDR2 FQGTGA. Germline trimming cut 6 bases from V and 5 bases from J; bases unmatched to any gene: 17. The CDR3 here is CASSSHPRGASGETQYF. Written as DNA, the CDR3 is TGTGCCAGCAGTTCTCATCCTCGAGGGGCTAGCGGGGAGACCCAGTACTTC. Using reference TRBV7-3 and TRBJ2-5 for the parts outside the CDR3, the full variable domain is GAGVSQTPSNKVTEKGKYVELRCDPISGHTALYWYRQSLGQGPEFLIYFQGTGAADDSGLPNDRFFAVRPEGSVSTLKIQRTERGDSAVYLCASSSHPRGASGETQYFGPGTRLLVL.

The genes are TRBV7-9 and TRBJ2-3, with D possibly being TRBD1 (6 bases). CDR3 length equals 14 residues. Germline-derived CDR1 and CDR2 are SEHNR and FQNEAQ (reference sequence). The CDR3 coding sequence is TGTGCTTACCCGGGACAAGGGGGTACAGATACGCAGTATTTT. This codes for CAYPGQGGTDTQYF. Using reference TRBV7-9 and TRBJ2-3 for the parts outside the CDR3, the full variable domain is DTGVSQNPRHKITKRGQNVTFRCDPISEHNRLYWYRQTLGQGPEFLTYFQNEAQLEKSRLLSDRFSAERPKGSFSTLEIQRTEQGDSAMYLCAYPGQGGTDTQYFGPGTRLTVL.

The chain employs TRBV1 and TRBJ2-1; whether TRBD1, the table's D call, matches the DNA was not checked. TRBV1 is a documented pseudogene. The CDR3 runs 15 residues. CDR3: CTSRPPGKGYNEQFF. CDR3 DNA sequence: TGCACCAGCAGACCACCCGGGAAGGGCTACAATGAGCAGTTCTTC.

The chain employs TRBV7-2 and TRBJ1-2; TRBD1 agrees at 10 bases. In germline, CDR1 is SGHTA, CDR2 FQGNSA. This CDR3 has 15 amino acids. Losses at the gene ends were 5 bases for V and 6 bases for J; bases not matched to a gene: 9. The CDR3 region is CASSVDRGRSNGYTF. For the CDR3, the DNA is TGTGCCAGCAGCGTAGACAGGGGGCGCAGTAATGGCTACACCTTC.

The rearrangement uses TRBV5-5 and TRBJ2-1; D not certain. Germline CDR1 SGHKS, CDR2 YYEKEE (reference sequence). Trimming cost V 6 bases and J 7 bases, with 5 bases left between them. There are 10 residues in the CDR3. As DNA, the CDR3 is TGTGCCAGCACAAAGAATGAGCAGTTCTTC. This sequence encodes CASTKNEQFF. Variable domain in full (rest from reference TRBV5-5 and TRBJ2-1): DAGVTQSPTHLIKTRGQQVTLRCSPISGHKSVSWYQQVLGQGPQFIFQYYEKEERGRGNFPDRFSARQFPNYSSELNVNALLLGDSALYLCASTKNEQFFGPGTRLTVL.

J is TRBJ2-1 and V is TRBV19; no clear D gene. The CDR3 has 15 residues. Germline loops: CDR1 LNHDA, CDR2 SQIVND (reference sequence). Deletions cut 4 bases from V and 0 bases from J, with 10 bases between. CDR3 sequence: CASSTPDSSYNEQFF. CDR3 in DNA: TGTGCCAGTAGTACTCCGGATAGCTCCTACAATGAGCAGTTCTTC.

The chain employs TRBV7-9 and TRBJ1-2; no definite D call. This CDR3 has 9 residues. With 5 bases removed from V and 9 bases from J, the gap between germline ends came to 4 bases. The germline V gene encodes CDR1 SEHNR and CDR2 FQNEAQ (reference sequence). CDR3 in DNA: TGTGCCAGCAGCGCCAGCTACACCTTC. It codes for CASSASYTF.

V gene TRBV5-1 combines with J gene TRBJ2-3; 9 positions agree with TRBD1. The CDR3 consists of 17 residues. J gave up 3 bases and V 0 bases, and 8 bases lay outside the gene matches. The germline V gene encodes CDR1 SGHRS and CDR2 YFSETQ. CDR3 loop: CASSLGSGTGLTDTQYF. CDR3 coding DNA: TGCGCCAGCAGCTTGGGGTCCGGGACAGGGTTAACAGATACGCAGTATTTT.

This clonotype occurred a few times. This chain uses TRBV9 with TRBJ1-2; 10 nucleotides align to TRBD1. In germline, CDR1 is SGDLS, CDR2 YYNGEE. There are 15 residues in the CDR3. With V trimmed by 3 bases and J by 8 bases, 10 bases remained unmatched. The CDR3 is CASSGTGTGVGGYTF. CDR3 DNA sequence: TGTGCCAGCAGCGGAACCGGGACAGGGGTGGGAGGCTACACCTTC.

This clonotype was observed once. The junction does not match germline at one end; this may be a read error. The J gene is TRBJ2-1, the V gene TRBV12-3 or TRBV12-4; 10 nucleotides align to TRBD2. The CDR3 extends over 17 amino acids. The CDR3 nucleotides read TGTGCCACCTCTAGCGGGGGCCACCCAAGCTCCTACAATGAGCAGTGCTTC. It translates to CATSSGGHPSSYNEQCF.

This clonotype was seen a few times. This chain joins TRBV11-2 and TRBJ1-2, with D hard to call. V lost 2 bases to trimming and J lost 4 bases, with 11 bases between them. The CDR3 loop spans 14 amino acids. The germline V gene has CDR1 SGHAT and CDR2 FQNNGV. CDR3 in DNA: TGTGCCAGCAGCTTATTCTGGGAACCCTATGGCTACACCTTC. Translating it yields CASSLFWEPYGYTF.

This clonotype was detected only a few times. V usage is TRBV20-1 and J usage is TRBJ2-7; TRBD2 matches at 8 bases. The CDR3 has 16 residues. The V gene end was trimmed by 6 bases and the J gene end by 5 bases; junction bases not matched to a gene: 18. CDR1 is DFQATT and CDR2 is SNEGSKA in the germline V gene (reference sequence). The CDR3 bases are TGCAGTGCGGACGGGAGGAGCGGGAGTTCTAAGAACGAGCAGTACTTC. Its protein is CSADGRSGSSKNEQYF.

This clonotype has a handful of counts. The junction differs from germline at one of its ends, possibly a read error. The chain recombines TRBV20-1 with TRBJ2-7; D call uncertain. The CDR3 is 15 amino acids. Germline CDR1 reads DFQATT; CDR2 reads SNEGSKA (reference sequence). The CDR3 region has the DNA TGCAGTGTTAGAGATCAGCAGCGAAGTAGCTACGAGCAGTACTTC. Protein product: CSVRDQQRSSYEQYF.

V gene TRBV4-3 combines with J gene TRBJ1-2; 8 positions agree with TRBD1. CDR3 length: 18 residues. V shed 0 bases and J 0 bases; nucleotides not matched to a gene: 9. Germline values: CDR1 LGHNA, CDR2 YSLEER. CDR3 residues: CASSQDSGGTGANYGYTF. For the CDR3, the DNA is TGCGCCAGCAGCCAAGATTCAGGCGGGACAGGCGCTAACTATGGCTACACCTTC.

The chain links TRBV15 to TRBJ1-1; D is uncertain. The CDR3 consists of 14 residues. Trimming pared 1 base from V and 2 bases from J, leaving 8 bases between. CDR1 and CDR2 (germline): LNHNV, YYDKDF (reference sequence). The chain's CDR3 is CATSRVGLNTEAFF. The CDR3 bases are TGTGCCACCAGCAGAGTTGGCCTTAACACTGAAGCTTTCTTT. Full variable domain (remainder filled in from reference TRBV15 and TRBJ1-1): DAMVIQNPRYQVTQFGKPVTLSCSQTLNHNVMYWYQQKSSQAPKLLFHYYDKDFNNEADTPDNFQSRRPNTSFCFLDIRSPGLGDTAMYLCATSRVGLNTEAFFGQGTRLTVV.

V gene TRBV5-6 combines with J gene TRBJ1-1, with TRBD1 matching over 7 bases. After removal of 0 bases from V and 8 bases from J, the junction contained 7 bases not matched to a gene. Germline CDR1 and CDR2: SGHDT and YYEEEE. CDR3 length: 14 residues. The CDR3 nucleotides are TGTGCCAGCAGCTTGGTCGCGGACAGGCCCGAAGCTTTCTTT. It is translated as CASSLVADRPEAFF.